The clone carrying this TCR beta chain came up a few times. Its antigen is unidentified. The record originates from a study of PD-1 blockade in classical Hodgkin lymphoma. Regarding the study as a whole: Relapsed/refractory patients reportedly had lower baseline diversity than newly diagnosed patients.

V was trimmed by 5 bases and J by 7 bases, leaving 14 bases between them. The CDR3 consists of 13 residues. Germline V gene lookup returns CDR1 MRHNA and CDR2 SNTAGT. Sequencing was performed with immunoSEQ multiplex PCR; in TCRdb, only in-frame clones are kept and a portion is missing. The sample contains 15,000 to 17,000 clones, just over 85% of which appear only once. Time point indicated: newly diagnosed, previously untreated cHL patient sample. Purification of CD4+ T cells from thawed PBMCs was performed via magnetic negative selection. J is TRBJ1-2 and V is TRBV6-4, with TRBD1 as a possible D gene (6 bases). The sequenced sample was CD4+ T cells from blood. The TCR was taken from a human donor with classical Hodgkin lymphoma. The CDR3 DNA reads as TGTGCCAGCAGTCCTACAGGGTCGGGTGGCTACACCTTC. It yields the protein CASSPTGSGGYTF.